This T cell receptor (beta chain) was identified in a study of T-cell reconstitution after alpha-beta-depleted transplantation in children. Study-level findings and limits: A year had passed since transplant, and T-cell counts and diversity by then came mostly from newly produced T cells.

In regard to this clonotype: The antigen remains unidentified. The junction departs from germline at one end; a sequencing error may be responsible.

Unique molecular identifiers were incorporated during preparation of the TCRbeta library. TCRdb used MiXCR to reprocess the PCR reads, holding one entry per CDR3 protein. The table has about a million distinct CDR3 sequences, roughly 31% seen once. Germline V CDR1 and CDR2: SGDLS, YYNGEE. The CDR3 has 13 residues. This TCR derives from a boy less than two years old who had a stem cell transplant for SCID, so the T cells may come from the graft donor. J is TRBJ1-1 and V is TRBV9; no firm D call. The starting material was PBMCs, mostly from graft donor cells, obtained 360 days after TCRalphabeta/CD19-depleted stem cell transplant. CDR3 coding DNA: TGTGCCATCAGCGTAGCAGAGAACACTGAAGCTTTCTTT. Translating it yields CAISVAENTEAFF.